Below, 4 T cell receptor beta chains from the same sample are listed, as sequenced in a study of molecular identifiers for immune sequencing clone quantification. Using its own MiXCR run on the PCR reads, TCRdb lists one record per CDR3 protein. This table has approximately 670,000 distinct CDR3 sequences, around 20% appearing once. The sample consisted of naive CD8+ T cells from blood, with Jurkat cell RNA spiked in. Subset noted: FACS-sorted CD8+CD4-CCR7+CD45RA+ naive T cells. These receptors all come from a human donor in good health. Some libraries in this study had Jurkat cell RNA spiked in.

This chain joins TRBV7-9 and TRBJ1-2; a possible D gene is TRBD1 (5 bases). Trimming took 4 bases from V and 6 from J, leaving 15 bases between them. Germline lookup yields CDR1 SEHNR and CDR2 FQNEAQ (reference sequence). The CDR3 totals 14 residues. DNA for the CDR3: TGTGCCAGCAGCTCGGTTGACAGAATCAATGGCTACACCTTC. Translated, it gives CASSSVDRINGYTF.

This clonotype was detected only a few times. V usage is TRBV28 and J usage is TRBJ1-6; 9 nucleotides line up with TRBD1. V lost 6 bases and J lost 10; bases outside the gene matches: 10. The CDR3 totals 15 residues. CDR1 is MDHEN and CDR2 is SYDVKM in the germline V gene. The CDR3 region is CASSPTGQGNSPLHF. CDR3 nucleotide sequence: TGTGCCAGCAGCCCTACTGGACAGGGGAACTCACCCCTCCACTTT.

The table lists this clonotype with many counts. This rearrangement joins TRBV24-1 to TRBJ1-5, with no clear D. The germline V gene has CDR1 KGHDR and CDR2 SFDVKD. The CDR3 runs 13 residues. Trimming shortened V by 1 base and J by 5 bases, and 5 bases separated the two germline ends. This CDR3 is CATSDFGDQPQHF. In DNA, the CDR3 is TGTGCCACCAGTGATTTCGGGGATCAGCCCCAGCATTTT.

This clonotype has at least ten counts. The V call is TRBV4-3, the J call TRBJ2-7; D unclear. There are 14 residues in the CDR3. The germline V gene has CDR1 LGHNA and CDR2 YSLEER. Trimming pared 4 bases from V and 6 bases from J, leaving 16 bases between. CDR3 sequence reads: CASSPSGYVSEQYF. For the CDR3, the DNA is TGCGCCAGCAGCCCCAGTGGGTACGTTTCCGAGCAGTACTTC.